These 29 T cell receptor beta chains share one sample of origin, sequenced in a study of cytomegalovirus exposure and HLA in healthy donors. In the PCR, 60 Vbeta and 13 Jbeta primers were used. Profiled with immunoSEQ multiplex PCR; TCRdb holds only in-frame clones, not every one. The sample lists about 76,000 clones; 75% to 85% were seen once. Sequenced input: PBMCs. These TCRs come from a woman aged 30 to 39 in good health and CMV-seronegative.

The chain recombines TRBV6-5 with TRBJ1-1; 7 bases match TRBD1. Germline CDR1 and CDR2: MNHEY and SVGAGI. Trimming at V came to 5 bases and at J to 8 bases, leaving 8 bases not matched to a gene. The CDR3 has 13 amino acids. CDR3 in amino acids: CASSERLQGEAFF. CDR3 bases: TGTGCCAGCAGTGAACGGTTACAGGGGGAAGCTTTCTTT.

This sequence joins TRBV6-5 and TRBJ2-5, with 9 positions matching TRBD1. The CDR3 has 14 amino acids. Per the germline V gene, CDR1 is MNHEY and CDR2 is SVGAGI. V shed 5 bases and J 2 bases; nucleotides not matched to a gene: 3. The CDR3 region is CASSRGQGQETQYF. The CDR3, as DNA: TGTGCCAGCAGTAGGGGACAGGGACAAGAGACCCAGTACTTC.

This clone has just one count. The V and J genes are TRBV5-1 and TRBJ2-5, with TRBD2 identical over 11 bases. Germline V gene lookup returns CDR1 SGHRS and CDR2 YFSETQ. V dropped 1 base and J dropped 5; count of bases not matched to a gene: 4. CDR3 size: 15 residues. CDR3 protein: CASSLTSGSGETQYF. CDR3 bases: TGCGCCAGCAGCTTGACTAGCGGGAGTGGGGAGACCCAGTACTTC.

The genes are TRBV18 and TRBJ1-4; weak D call: TRBD1 (6 bases). Germline V CDR1 and CDR2: KGHSH, LQKENI. The CDR3 runs 15 residues. V gave up 3 bases and J gave up 8 bases, with 16 bases separating them. CDR3 in DNA: TGTGCCAGCTCACCCCAGGGGTTTCGGATGGAAAAACTGTTTTTT. Its translation: CASSPQGFRMEKLFF.

Here the CDR3 reads CASRGGKWDRGFSYEQYF. The CDR3 DNA is TGTGCCAGCAGGGGGGGGAAGTGGGACAGGGGTTTCTCCTACGAGCAGTACTTC. V and J are TRBV28 and TRBJ2-7, with 10 bases identical to TRBD1. CDR1 is MDHEN and CDR2 is SYDVKM in the germline V gene. The CDR3 loop spans 18 amino acids. Trimming took 6 bases from V and 0 from J; bases not matched to a gene: 14.

The chain is built from TRBV21-1 and TRBJ1-2; whether TRBD1, the table's D call, matches the DNA was not checked. TRBV21-1 is labeled a pseudogene. The CDR3 contains 22 residues. The CDR3 DNA sequence: TGTGCCAGCACCCAAGGGGTTGGACATGAGGAGGACAGGGTTAATCCTATCTATGGCTACACCTTC. This translates into CASTQGVGHEEDRVNPIYGYTF.

As to this clone: Other DNA sequences of this sample code for an identical CDR3. The chain uses TRBV9 and TRBJ2-3; 10 nucleotides align to TRBD2. Per the germline V gene, CDR1 is SGDLS and CDR2 is YYNGEE. J lost 3 bases, V lost 0 bases, and 4 bases had no gene match. CDR3 length: 16 amino acids. Written as DNA, the CDR3 is TGTGCCAGCAGCGTAGGTCCTAGCGGGGGAACAGATACGCAGTATTTT. Protein product: CASSVGPSGGTDTQYF.

The gene calls are TRBV7-6 and TRBJ1-2, with D possibly TRBD1 on 5 matching bases. The germline V gene encodes CDR1 SGHVS and CDR2 FNYEAQ. The CDR3 length is 13 residues. Trimming left V 5 bases short and J 4 bases short, with 11 bases between. CDR3 sequence (DNA): TGTGCCAGCAGCCCGACAGACGCCTATGGCTACACCTTC. Amino acid sequence: CASSPTDAYGYTF.

The chain is built from TRBV10-3 and TRBJ2-2, with TRBD2 matching 13 bases. CDR3 length equals 15 residues. V dropped 2 bases and J dropped 6; count of bases not matched to a gene: 0. Germline V CDR1 and CDR2: ENHRY, SYGVKD. In nucleotides, the CDR3 is TGTGCCATCAGTGAGACTAGCGGGAGGGCCGGGGAGCTGTTTTTT. Its protein is CAISETSGRAGELFF.

V gene TRBV30 combines with J gene TRBJ1-1, with D unresolved. The length of the CDR3 is 13 residues. Deletions cut 2 bases from V and 0 bases from J, with 7 bases between. From germline, CDR1 is GTSNPN and CDR2 SVGIG (reference sequence). CDR3 amino acids: CAWSRILNTEAFF. The CDR3 region has the DNA TGTGCCTGGAGTCGTATCCTGAACACTGAAGCTTTCTTT.

This sequence joins TRBV7-6 and TRBJ2-2; 11 bases are shared with TRBD2. Germline CDR1 is SGHVS and CDR2 is FNYEAQ. The CDR3 is made up of 16 amino acids. Trimming cost V 5 bases and J 7 bases; bases outside gene matches: 9. The CDR3 nucleotides read TGTGCCAGCAGCGCTGGGACTAGCGGTACTAGCGGGGAGCTGTTTTTT. It translates to CASSAGTSGTSGELFF.

The rearrangement joins TRBV6-1 to TRBJ1-5; the D is unclear. V was pared by 1 base and J by 6 bases, with 13 bases between. The length of the CDR3 is 15 residues. The V gene's germline CDR1 is MNHNS and CDR2 SASEGT. The CDR3: CASSEEEEQFQPQHF. The CDR3 region has the DNA TGTGCCAGCAGTGAAGAGGAGGAACAGTTTCAGCCCCAGCATTTT.

A few counts support this clone. V gene TRBV30 combines with J gene TRBJ2-5; possible D gene TRBD1, 6 bases. Germline V gene sequence: CDR1 GTSNPN, CDR2 SVGIG (reference sequence). V was cut by 2 bases and J by 3 bases, with 13 bases left in between. The CDR3 extends over 14 amino acids. The CDR3 spells CAWSPGQYKETQYF. The CDR3 DNA reads TGTGCCTGGAGTCCGGGACAATACAAAGAGACCCAGTACTTC.

The chain couples TRBV6-4 to TRBJ2-2; possible D gene TRBD2, 6 bases. Deletions cut 7 bases from V and 0 bases from J, with 12 bases between. This CDR3 comprises 15 residues. Germline CDR1 is MRHNA and CDR2 is SNTAGT. The CDR3 region has the DNA TGTGCCAGCAAAATTGGCGGGACGAACACCGGGGAGCTGTTTTTT. Translating gives CASKIGGTNTGELFF.

The V call is TRBV25-1, the J call TRBJ2-5; 9 bases align to TRBD2. CDR3 length: 16 amino acids. The V gene's germline CDR1 is MGHDK and CDR2 SYGVNS. J was trimmed by 3 bases and V by 1 base; bases with no gene match: 6. CDR3 residues: CASSEWLAGREETQYF. The DNA for the CDR3 is TGTGCCAGCAGTGAATGGCTAGCGGGAAGGGAAGAGACCCAGTACTTC. The full variable domain, rest sourced from reference TRBV25-1 and TRBJ2-5, is EADIYQTPRYLVIGTGKKITLECSQTMGHDKMYWYQQDPGMELHLIHYSYGVNSTEKGDLSSESTVSRIRTEHFPLTLESARPSHTSQYLCASSEWLAGREETQYFGPGTRLLVL.

This clone was seen more than once but under ten times. Compared with germline, one end of the junction differs, possibly owing to a read error. Here the CDR3 DNA reads TGTGCCAGCAGCCACCGAACGGGGGTCGACCACTTC. Translating gives CASSHRTGVDHF. This chain uses TRBV7-9 with TRBJ2-5, with a possible D match to TRBD2 (6 bases). The germline CDR1 and CDR2 sequences are SEHNR and FQNEAQ (reference sequence). There are 12 residues in the CDR3.

The chain combines TRBV7-2 with TRBJ1-4; 7 bases are a match to TRBD1. Unmatched junction bases numbered 6, after V lost 5 bases and J lost 6 bases. This CDR3 has 14 residues. The germline gives CDR1 SGHTA, CDR2 FQGNSA. The CDR3, as DNA: TGTGCCAGCAGCATAGGGACAGCCGATGAAAAACTGTTTTTT. This encodes CASSIGTADEKLFF.

The chain couples TRBV2 to TRBJ2-1, with 7 bases aligning to TRBD2. V dropped 1 base and J dropped 2; count of bases not matched to a gene: 2. The CDR3 sequence is 15 residues long. CDR1 SNHLY and CDR2 FYNNEI come from the germline V gene. This chain's CDR3 is CASSEESGAYNEQFF. The CDR3 DNA reads TGTGCCAGCAGTGAAGAAAGCGGGGCCTACAATGAGCAGTTCTTC.

The chain is built from TRBV9 and TRBJ2-2; 8 positions match TRBD1. Losses at the gene ends were 4 bases for V and 4 bases for J; bases not matched to a gene: 6. This CDR3 has 15 residues. CDR1 SGDLS and CDR2 YYNGEE come from the germline V gene. The CDR3 sequence: CASSSRQGSTGELFF. The CDR3 DNA reads as TGTGCCAGCAGCTCCCGACAGGGGAGCACCGGGGAGCTGTTTTTT.

The chain carries TRBV6-6 and TRBJ2-3, with TRBD2 as a possible D gene (6 bases). CDR1 and CDR2 (germline): MNHNY, SVGAGI (reference sequence). This CDR3 spans 16 amino acids. Trimming took off 2 bases at V and 1 base at J, with 13 bases between the two ends. The CDR3 DNA reads as TGTGCCAGCAGTTACCCCCTGGGGGGAGGCACAGATACGCAGTATTTT. It encodes CASSYPLGGGTDTQYF.

This clone was picked up a small number of times. V gene TRBV14 combines with J gene TRBJ2-3, with a tentative D call TRBD1 (6 bases). With 1 base removed from V and 2 bases from J, the gap between germline ends came to 10 bases. The CDR3 runs to 15 residues. Per germline, CDR1 SGHDN and CDR2 FVKESK. CDR3 nucleotides: TGTGCCAGCAGCCAAGGGGGACATTACACAGATACGCAGTATTTT. This encodes CASSQGGHYTDTQYF.

The gene calls are TRBV7-3 and TRBJ2-2, with 9 bases fitting TRBD2. Unmatched junction bases numbered 6, after V lost 5 bases and J lost 5 bases. The germline V gene has CDR1 SGHTA and CDR2 FQGTGA. The CDR3 extends over 15 amino acids. The CDR3 spells CASSQGLAETGELFF. For the CDR3, the DNA is TGTGCCAGCAGCCAGGGACTAGCAGAGACCGGGGAGCTGTTTTTT. The full variable domain, with the rest looked up from reference TRBV7-3 and TRBJ2-2, is GAGVSQTPSNKVTEKGKYVELRCDPISGHTALYWYRQSLGQGPEFLIYFQGTGAADDSGLPNDRFFAVRPEGSVSTLKIQRTERGDSAVYLCASSQGLAETGELFFGEGSRLTVL.

V and J are TRBV7-2 and TRBJ2-5; the D gene is possibly TRBD2 (5 bases). Germline lookup yields CDR1 SGHTA and CDR2 FQGNSA. The ends were cut back, 3 bases at V and 4 bases at J, with 12 bases in the middle. The CDR3 loop spans 14 amino acids. CDR3 residues: CASSFRGRLETQYF. CDR3 DNA: TGTGCCAGCAGCTTCCGAGGGCGCCTAGAGACCCAGTACTTC.

The chain joins TRBV27 to TRBJ2-2; TRBD2 matches 7 bases. Germline-derived CDR1 and CDR2 are MNHEY and SMNVEV (reference sequence). Trimming removed 9 bases from V and 3 bases from J; junction bases left unmatched: 22. The CDR3 is made up of 19 amino acids. The CDR3 loop reads CASSTFGLGPYSDTGELFF. CDR3 DNA sequence: TGTGCCAGTTCGACCTTCGGACTAGGTCCCTATAGCGACACCGGGGAGCTGTTTTTT.

The rearrangement links TRBV27 to TRBJ2-7, with D maybe TRBD1 (6 bases). The CDR3 runs 13 residues. The germline V and J ends were trimmed by 6 bases and 2 bases, with 11 bases remaining between them. CDR1 is MNHEY and CDR2 is SMNVEV in the germline V gene (reference sequence). The CDR3 nucleotides read TGTGCCAGCAGAAGCAGGGGTACCTACGAGCAGTACTTC. This gives the protein CASRSRGTYEQYF.

This clone has only a few counts. The J gene is TRBJ1-1, the V gene TRBV6-1, with D unresolved. V lost 5 bases and J 3 bases, leaving 10 bases between the germline ends. Germline-derived CDR1 and CDR2 are MNHNS and SASEGT. CDR3 size: 13 residues. The CDR3 DNA follows: TGTGCCAGCAGTAGAAGCGGGTACACTGAAGCTTTCTTT. Protein: CASSRSGYTEAFF.

The chain couples TRBV7-2 to TRBJ2-2; 13 nucleotides align to TRBD2. In germline, CDR1 is SGHTA, CDR2 FQGNSA. V lost 5 bases, J lost 2 bases, and 8 bases stayed unmatched. This CDR3 region has 18 residues. The DNA for the CDR3 is TGTGCCAGCAGCAGACGATCGGGACTAGCGGGAAACACCGGGGAGCTGTTTTTT. Translation: CASSRRSGLAGNTGELFF.

This clone was counted only a few times. This chain links TRBV12-5 with TRBJ2-3, with 11 bases lining up with TRBD2. Germline values: CDR1 LGHNT, CDR2 FRNRAP. V dropped 5 bases and J dropped 3; count of bases not matched to a gene: 4. The CDR3 runs to 15 residues. In DNA, the CDR3 is TGTGCTAGTGGTCTAGCGGGAGGTGGAACAGATACGCAGTATTTT. This codes for CASGLAGGGTDTQYF.

This clone was counted a single time. The chain has TRBV2 and TRBJ2-7, with D possibly TRBD1 on 5 matching bases. Germline V gene lookup returns CDR1 SNHLY and CDR2 FYNNEI. The V end was cut by 0 bases, the J end by 0 bases, with 18 bases between. The CDR3 loop spans 18 amino acids. CDR3 DNA: TGTGCCAGCAGTGAAGCGCCCTCCCGACAGTACCTCTCCTACGAGCAGTACTTC. Protein: CASSEAPSRQYLSYEQYF.